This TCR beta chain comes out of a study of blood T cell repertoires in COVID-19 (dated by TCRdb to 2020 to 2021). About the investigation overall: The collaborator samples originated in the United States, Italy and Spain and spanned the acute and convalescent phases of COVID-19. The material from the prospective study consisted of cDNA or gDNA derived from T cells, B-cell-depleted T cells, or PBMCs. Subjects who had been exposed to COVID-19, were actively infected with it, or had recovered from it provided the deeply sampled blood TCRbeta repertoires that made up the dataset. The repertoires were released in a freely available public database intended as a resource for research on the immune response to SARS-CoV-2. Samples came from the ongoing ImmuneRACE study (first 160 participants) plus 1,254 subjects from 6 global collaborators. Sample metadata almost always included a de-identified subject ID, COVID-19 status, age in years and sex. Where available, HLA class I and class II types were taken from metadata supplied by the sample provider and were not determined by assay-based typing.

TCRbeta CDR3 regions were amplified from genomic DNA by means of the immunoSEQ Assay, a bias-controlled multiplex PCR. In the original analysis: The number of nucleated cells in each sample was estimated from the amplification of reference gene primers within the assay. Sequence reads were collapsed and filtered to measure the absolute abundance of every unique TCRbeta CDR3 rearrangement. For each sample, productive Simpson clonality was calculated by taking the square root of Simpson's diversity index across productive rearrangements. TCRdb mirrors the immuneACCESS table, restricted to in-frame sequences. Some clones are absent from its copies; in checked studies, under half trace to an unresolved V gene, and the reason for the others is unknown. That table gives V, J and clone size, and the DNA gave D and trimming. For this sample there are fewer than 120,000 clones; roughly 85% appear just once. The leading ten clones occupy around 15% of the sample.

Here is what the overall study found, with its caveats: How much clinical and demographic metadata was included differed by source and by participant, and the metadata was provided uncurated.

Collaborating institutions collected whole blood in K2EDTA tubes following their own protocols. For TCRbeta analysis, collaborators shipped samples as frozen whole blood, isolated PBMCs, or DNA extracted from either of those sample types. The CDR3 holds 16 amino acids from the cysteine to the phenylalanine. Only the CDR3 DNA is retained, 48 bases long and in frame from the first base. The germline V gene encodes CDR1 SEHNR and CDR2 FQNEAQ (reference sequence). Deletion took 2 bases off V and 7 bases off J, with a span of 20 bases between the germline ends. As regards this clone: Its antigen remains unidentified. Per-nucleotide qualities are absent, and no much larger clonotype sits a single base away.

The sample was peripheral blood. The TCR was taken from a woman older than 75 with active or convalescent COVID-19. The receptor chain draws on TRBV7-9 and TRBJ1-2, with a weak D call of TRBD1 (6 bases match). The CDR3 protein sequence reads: CASSLFAAGAAGGYTF. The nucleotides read TGTGCCAGCAGCTTATTCGCCGCGGGGGCGGCGGGTGGCTACACCTTC.